The 20 T cell receptor beta chains in this list originate from one sample, sequenced in a study of shared clonotypes between healthy human individuals. Data came from immunoSEQ multiplex PCR; TCRdb stores just in-frame clones and leaves some out. The table shows about 450,000 clones, with roughly 80% occurring only once. The source material was PBMCs. These receptors all stem from a woman in her thirties or forties in good health. Some clones in this sample may be carry-over from other donors' samples.

This clone showed up just a few times. The genes are TRBV2 and TRBJ2-7; TRBD1 aligns across 8 bases. V shed 6 bases, J shed 3 bases, and the junction held 7 bases outside the gene matches. In germline, CDR1 is SNHLY, CDR2 FYNNEI. The CDR3 runs to 14 residues. The DNA for the CDR3 is TGTGCCAGCAGAGACAGGGGCAGGGACTACGAGCAGTACTTC. Translating gives CASRDRGRDYEQYF.

J is TRBJ2-5 and V is TRBV11-1; tentative D call: TRBD1 (6 bases). Germline loops: CDR1 SGHAT, CDR2 FQDESV (reference sequence). The CDR3 has 13 amino acids. V gave up 3 bases and J gave up 4 bases, with 9 bases separating them. The CDR3 DNA reads TGTGCCAGCAGCTTGTCAGGGGCAGAGACCCAGTACTTC. Residues: CASSLSGAETQYF. The full variable domain, in which reference TRBV11-1 and TRBJ2-5 provide the parts outside the CDR3, is EAEVAQSPRYKITEKSQAVAFWCDPISGHATLYWYRQILGQGPELLVQFQDESVVDDSQLPKDRFSAERLKGVDSTLKIQPAELGDSAMYLCASSLSGAETQYFGPGTRLLVL.

This chain links TRBV5-1 with TRBJ2-3; possibly TRBD2 for D (6 bases). Deletions cut 0 bases from V and 3 bases from J, with 8 bases between. Germline CDR1 SGHRS, CDR2 YFSETQ. There are 14 residues in the CDR3. The CDR3 protein is CASSLAAGTDTQYF. The CDR3 nucleotides read TGCGCCAGCAGCTTGGCCGCGGGAACAGATACGCAGTATTTT.

This chain joins TRBV7-6 and TRBJ2-1; D ambiguous. Between the trimmed V and J ends, which lost 6 bases and 8 bases, there was a span of 17 bases. Germline CDR1 is SGHVS and CDR2 is FNYEAQ. This CDR3 is built from 14 residues. The CDR3 is CASSPGPAGYEQFF. The CDR3 DNA reads TGTGCCAGCAGTCCGGGCCCAGCCGGGTATGAGCAGTTCTTC.

This clone was seen a handful of times. The chain links TRBV28 to TRBJ1-5; no clear D. The germline gives CDR1 MDHEN, CDR2 SYDVKM. Trimming cost V 4 bases and J 7 bases, with 11 bases left between them. The CDR3 length is 13 residues. CDR3 sequence reads: CASSSTGRQPQHF. The CDR3 bases are TGTGCCAGCAGTTCGACCGGACGGCAGCCCCAGCATTTT.

The rearrangement joins TRBV2 to TRBJ1-5, with D unclear. The CDR3 is made up of 15 amino acids. The V and J ends lost 5 bases and 4 bases respectively, with 15 bases between them. Germline V gene sequence: CDR1 SNHLY, CDR2 FYNNEI. The CDR3 region is CASSSQLMGNQPQHF. CDR3 nucleotides: TGTGCCAGCAGTTCCCAGTTGATGGGGAATCAGCCCCAGCATTTT.

The chain joins TRBV30 to TRBJ2-3; 7 bases are a match to TRBD2. V lost 0 bases, J lost 3 bases, and 9 bases stayed unmatched. Germline lookup yields CDR1 GTSNPN and CDR2 SVGIG (reference sequence). The CDR3 sequence is 16 residues long. CDR3 sequence (DNA): TGTGCCTGGAGTGTTTTGGGGGGGACGAGAACAGATACGCAGTATTTT. It specifies CAWSVLGGTRTDTQYF.

This chain uses TRBV7-9 with TRBJ1-4; unclear D gene. The CDR3 totals 13 residues. Per the germline V gene, CDR1 is SEHNR and CDR2 is FQNEAQ (reference sequence). V lost 2 bases and J 3 bases, leaving 4 bases between the germline ends. The chain's CDR3 is CASSLSPNEKLFF. CDR3 bases: TGTGCCAGCAGCTTATCTCCTAATGAAAAACTGTTTTTT.

The CDR3 sequence is CAWSAGQGLYGYTF. CDR3 in DNA: TGTGCCTGGAGTGCCGGACAGGGTCTTTATGGCTACACCTTC. The genes are TRBV30 and TRBJ1-2; 8 bases line up with TRBD1. Germline-derived CDR1 and CDR2 are GTSNPN and SVGIG (reference sequence). The CDR3 length is 14 residues. The J segment lost 5 bases and the V segment lost 1 base, leaving 6 bases of the junction unmatched.

V is TRBV6-4 and J is TRBJ1-4; unclear D gene. The CDR3 has 14 amino acids. The germline V gene has CDR1 MRHNA and CDR2 SNTAGT. V was trimmed by 4 bases and J by 6 bases, leaving 12 bases between them. The CDR3 region has the DNA TGTGCCAGCAGTGTCCAGGCTTCGGATGAAAAACTGTTTTTT. Encoded protein: CASSVQASDEKLFF.

This clone has only a few counts. V and J are TRBV5-1 and TRBJ1-1, with D maybe TRBD1 (5 bases). From germline, CDR1 is SGHRS and CDR2 YFSETQ. Trimming shortened V by 3 bases and J by 4 bases, and 7 bases separated the two germline ends. This CDR3 is 12 amino acids long. The CDR3 loop is CASSSGSTEAFF. CDR3 coding DNA: TGCGCCAGCAGCTCAGGGAGCACTGAAGCTTTCTTT.

V usage is TRBV28 and J usage is TRBJ2-7; D gene uncertain. The CDR3 has 12 residues. The germline V gene has CDR1 MDHEN and CDR2 SYDVKM. The ends were cut back, 3 bases at V and 2 bases at J, with 5 bases in the middle. CDR3 nucleotide sequence: TGTGCCAGCAGTTTCGCTACCTACGAGCAGTACTTC. Its translation: CASSFATYEQYF.

CDR3 bases: TGTGCCAGCTCACCGGGCCAGACCTATGAAAAACTGTTTTTT. It specifies CASSPGQTYEKLFF. The chain is built from TRBV18 and TRBJ1-4, with D unclear. V lost 3 bases to trimming and J lost 6 bases, with 11 bases between them. The CDR3 spans 14 residues. Germline CDR1 and CDR2: KGHSH and LQKENI.

The rearrangement joins TRBV11-2 to TRBJ1-1; D not certain. Trimming took 1 base from V and 0 from J, leaving 9 bases between them. The CDR3 extends over 15 amino acids. Germline lookup yields CDR1 SGHAT and CDR2 FQNNGV. In nucleotides, the CDR3 is TGTGCCAGCAGCTTAGGTGGGTCAATGAACACTGAAGCTTTCTTT. It codes for CASSLGGSMNTEAFF.

This rearrangement joins TRBV19 to TRBJ2-2; D gene uncertain. With 5 bases removed from V and 6 bases from J, the gap between germline ends came to 10 bases. Germline V gene data show CDR1 as LNHDA and CDR2 as SQIVND (reference sequence). The CDR3 spans 13 residues. The CDR3 here is CASSHRRAGELFF. The CDR3 nucleotides are TGTGCCAGTAGTCATAGAAGGGCCGGGGAGCTGTTTTTT.

The rearrangement links TRBV2 to TRBJ2-5; tentative D call: TRBD1 (6 bases). The end of the DNA aligns better with TRBJ2-7, so the J call may be wrong. CDR3 length: 12 residues. Germline-derived CDR1 and CDR2 are SNHLY and FYNNEI. In DNA, the CDR3 is TGTGCCAGCAGTACAGGGAGCCACGAGCAGTACTTC. Translating it yields CASSTGSHEQYF.

Turning to this clone: One end of the junction does not line up with germline, which may come from a read error. Distinct nucleotide sequences in the sample also encode this CDR3. This sequence joins TRBV28 and TRBJ2-7, with no clear D. CDR1 and CDR2 from the germline V gene are MDHEN and SYDVKM. The CDR3 is 11 amino acids. The DNA of the CDR3 is TGCGCCAGCAGTTCTGCGGTCGAGCAGTACTTC. It codes for CASSSAVEQYF. Looking up the rest from reference TRBV28 and TRBJ2-7 gives the full variable domain: DVKVTQSSRYLVKRTGEKVFLECVQDMDHENMFWYRQDPGLGLRLIYFSYDVKMKEKGDIPEGYSVSREKKERFSLILESASTNQTSMYLCASSSAVEQYFGPGTRLTVT.

There are a few counts of this clone. The CDR3 protein is CASRASGIEGANVLTF. Written as DNA, the CDR3 is TGTGCCAGCAGAGCTAGCGGGATAGAAGGGGCCAACGTCCTGACTTTC. This rearrangement joins TRBV2 to TRBJ2-6; 9 bases align to TRBD2. J lost 4 bases, V lost 6 bases, and 7 bases had no gene match. Germline CDR1 SNHLY, CDR2 FYNNEI. The CDR3 spans 16 residues. The full variable domain, its missing parts supplied by reference TRBV2 and TRBJ2-6, is EPEVTQTPSHQVTQMGQEVILRCVPISNHLYFYWYRQILGQKVEFLVSFYNNEISEKSEIFDDQFSVERPDGSNFTLKIRSTKLEDSAMYFCASRASGIEGANVLTFGAGSRLTVL.

The chain employs TRBV9 and TRBJ2-1; no clear D. Deletions cut 0 bases from V and 3 bases from J, with 7 bases between. The CDR3 runs 14 residues. Germline CDR1 and CDR2: SGDLS and YYNGEE. The CDR3 DNA reads as TGTGCCAGCAGCGTAGACACGTACTACAATGAGCAGTTCTTC. It codes for CASSVDTYYNEQFF. The full variable domain, with the rest looked up from reference TRBV9 and TRBJ2-1, is DSGVTQTPKHLITATGQRVTLRCSPRSGDLSVYWYQQSLDQGLQFLIQYYNGEERAKGNILERFSAQQFPDLHSELNLSSLELGDSALYFCASSVDTYYNEQFFGPGTRLTVL.

This clone was counted between two and nine times. The gene calls are TRBV18 and TRBJ2-3; perhaps TRBD2 as D (6 bases). CDR1 is KGHSH, CDR2 LQKENI, per germline. Trimming took off 3 bases at V and 2 bases at J, with 12 bases between the two ends. The CDR3 has 15 amino acids. The CDR3 coding sequence is TGTGCCAGCTCACCTTTCGGGGGACCCACAGATACGCAGTATTTT. Its translation: CASSPFGGPTDTQYF.